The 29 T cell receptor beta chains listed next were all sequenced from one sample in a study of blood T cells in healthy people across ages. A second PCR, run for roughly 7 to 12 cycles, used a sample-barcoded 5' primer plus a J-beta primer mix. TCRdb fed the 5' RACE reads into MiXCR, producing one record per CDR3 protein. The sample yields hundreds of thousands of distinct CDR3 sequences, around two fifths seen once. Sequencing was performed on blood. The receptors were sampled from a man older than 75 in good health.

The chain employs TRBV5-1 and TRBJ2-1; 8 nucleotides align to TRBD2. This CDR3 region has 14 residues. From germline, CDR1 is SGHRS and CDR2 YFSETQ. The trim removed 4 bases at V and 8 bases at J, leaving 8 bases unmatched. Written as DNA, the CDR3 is TGCGCCAGCAGCGGGGGACTAGTGGGAGATGAGCAGTTCTTC. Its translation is CASSGGLVGDEQFF. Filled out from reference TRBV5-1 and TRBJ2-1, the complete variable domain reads KAGVTQTPRYLIKTRGQQVTLSCSPISGHRSVSWYQQTPGQGLQFLFEYFSETQRNKGNFPGRFSGRQFSNSRSEMNVSTLELGDSALYLCASSGGLVGDEQFFGPGTRLTVL.

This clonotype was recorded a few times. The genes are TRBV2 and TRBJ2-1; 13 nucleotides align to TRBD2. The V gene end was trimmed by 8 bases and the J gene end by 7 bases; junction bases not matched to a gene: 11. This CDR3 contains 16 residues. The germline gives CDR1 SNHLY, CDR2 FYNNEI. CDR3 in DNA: TGTGCCAGCGGACGACTAGCGGGGGGCCCGGGAAATGAGCAGTTCTTC. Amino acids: CASGRLAGGPGNEQFF.

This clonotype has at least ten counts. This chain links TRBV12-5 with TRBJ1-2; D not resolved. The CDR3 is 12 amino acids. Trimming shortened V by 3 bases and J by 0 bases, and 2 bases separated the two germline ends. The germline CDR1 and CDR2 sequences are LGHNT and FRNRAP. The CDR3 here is CASGFSNYGYTF. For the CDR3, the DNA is TGTGCTAGTGGTTTTTCTAACTATGGCTACACCTTC. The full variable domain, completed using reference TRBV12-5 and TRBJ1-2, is DARVTQTPRHKVTEMGQEVTMRCQPILGHNTVFWYRQTMMQGLELLAYFRNRAPLDDSGMPKDRFSAEMPDATLATLKIQPSEPRDSAVYFCASGFSNYGYTFGSGTRLTVV.

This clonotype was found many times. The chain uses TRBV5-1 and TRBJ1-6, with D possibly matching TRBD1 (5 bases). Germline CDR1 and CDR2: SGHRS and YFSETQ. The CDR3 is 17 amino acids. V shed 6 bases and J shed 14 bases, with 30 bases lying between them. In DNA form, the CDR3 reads TGCGCCAGCACCCGACAGAGCTCCTGGGACGGCACTGGGGCCCTCCACTTT. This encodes CASTRQSSWDGTGALHF.

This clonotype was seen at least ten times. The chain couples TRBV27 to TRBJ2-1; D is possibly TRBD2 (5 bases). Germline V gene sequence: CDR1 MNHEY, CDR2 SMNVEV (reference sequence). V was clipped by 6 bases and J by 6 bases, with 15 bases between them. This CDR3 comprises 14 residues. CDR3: CASSLGGRGNEQFF. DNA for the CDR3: TGTGCCAGCAGCCTAGGAGGCCGGGGCAATGAGCAGTTCTTC.

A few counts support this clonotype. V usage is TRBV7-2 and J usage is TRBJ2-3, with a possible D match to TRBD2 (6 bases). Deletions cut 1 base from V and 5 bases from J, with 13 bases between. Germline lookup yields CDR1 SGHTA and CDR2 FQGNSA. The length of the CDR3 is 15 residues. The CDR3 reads CASSLVGGVGDTQYF. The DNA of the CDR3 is TGTGCCAGCAGCTTAGTCGGGGGAGTTGGAGATACGCAGTATTTT.

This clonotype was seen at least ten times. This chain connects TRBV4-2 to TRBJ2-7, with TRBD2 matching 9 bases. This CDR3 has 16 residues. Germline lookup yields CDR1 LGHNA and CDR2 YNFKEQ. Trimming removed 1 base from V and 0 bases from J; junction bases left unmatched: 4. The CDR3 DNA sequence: TGTGCCAGCAGCCAAGGGGGCGGGGGGGCCTCCTACGAGCAGTACTTC. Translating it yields CASSQGGGGASYEQYF.

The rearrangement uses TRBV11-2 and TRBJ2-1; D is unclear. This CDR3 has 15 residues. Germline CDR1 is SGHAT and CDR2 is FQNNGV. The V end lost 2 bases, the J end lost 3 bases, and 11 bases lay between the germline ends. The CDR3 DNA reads TGTGCCAGCAGCTTAAGTCCGGCAGTCTACAATGAGCAGTTCTTC. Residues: CASSLSPAVYNEQFF.

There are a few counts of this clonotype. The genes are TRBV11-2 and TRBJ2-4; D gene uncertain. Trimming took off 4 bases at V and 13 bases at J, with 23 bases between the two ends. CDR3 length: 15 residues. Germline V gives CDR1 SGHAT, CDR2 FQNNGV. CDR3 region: CASSSDGSSYNEQYF. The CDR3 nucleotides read TGTGCCAGCAGCTCGGACGGAAGCTCCTACAATGAGCAGTACTTC.

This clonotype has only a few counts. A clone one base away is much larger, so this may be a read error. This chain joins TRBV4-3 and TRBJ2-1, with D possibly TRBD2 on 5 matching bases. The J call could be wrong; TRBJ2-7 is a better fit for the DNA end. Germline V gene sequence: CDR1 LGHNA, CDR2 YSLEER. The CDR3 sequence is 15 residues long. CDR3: CASSRQSLAYNEQYF. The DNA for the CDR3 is TGCGCCAGCAGCCGTCAGAGCCTAGCCTACAATGAGCAGTACTTC.

CDR3 protein: CASSRGSASYNSPLHF. Written as DNA, the CDR3 is TGTGCCAGCAGCCGGGGCTCCGCCTCCTATAATTCACCCCTCCACTTT. V is TRBV5-4 and J is TRBJ1-6; maybe TRBD1 (5 bases). This CDR3 spans 16 amino acids. V was clipped by 4 bases and J by 0 bases, with 11 bases between them. Germline-derived CDR1 and CDR2 are SGHNT and YYREEE (reference sequence).

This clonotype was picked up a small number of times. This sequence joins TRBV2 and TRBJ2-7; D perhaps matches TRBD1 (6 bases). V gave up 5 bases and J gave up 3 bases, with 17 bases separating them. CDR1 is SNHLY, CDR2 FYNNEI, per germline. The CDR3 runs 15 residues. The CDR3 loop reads CASSPQTGGLYEQYF. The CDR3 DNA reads TGTGCCAGCAGTCCCCAGACAGGAGGCCTCTACGAGCAGTACTTC.

The chain's CDR3 is CASSEYVGESPLHF. The CDR3 DNA reads as TGTGCCAGCAGTGAATACGTAGGGGAATCACCCCTCCACTTT. The V call is TRBV25-1, the J call TRBJ1-6; the D gene is possibly TRBD1 (5 bases). The CDR3 extends over 14 amino acids. From germline, CDR1 is MGHDK and CDR2 SYGVNS. Trimming removed 0 bases from V and 10 bases from J, with 10 bases in between.

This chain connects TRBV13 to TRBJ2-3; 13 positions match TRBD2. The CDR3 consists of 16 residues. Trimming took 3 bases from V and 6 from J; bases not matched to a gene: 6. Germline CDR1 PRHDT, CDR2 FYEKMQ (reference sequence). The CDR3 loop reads CASSFRLAGGRDTQYF. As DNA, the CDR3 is TGTGCCAGCAGCTTCAGACTAGCGGGAGGAAGGGATACGCAGTATTTT.

The CDR3 DNA is TGTGCCAGCAGTTTAAGGAGTAGACAGGGTGAGGTGGGGGGGCCCCACAATGAGCAGTTCTTC. This sequence encodes CASSLRSRQGEVGGPHNEQFF. The V gene is TRBV27, the J gene TRBJ2-1; TRBD1 or TRBD2 may be the D gene (7 bases each). Germline V gene sequence: CDR1 MNHEY, CDR2 SMNVEV (reference sequence). CDR3 size: 21 residues. Trimming cost V 2 bases and J 5 bases, with 31 bases left between them.

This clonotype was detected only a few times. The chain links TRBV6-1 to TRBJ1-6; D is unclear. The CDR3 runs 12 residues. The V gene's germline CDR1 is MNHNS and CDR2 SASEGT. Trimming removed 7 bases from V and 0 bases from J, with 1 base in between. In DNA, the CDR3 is TGTGCCAGCAACTCCTATAATTCACCCCTCCACTTT. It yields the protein CASNSYNSPLHF.

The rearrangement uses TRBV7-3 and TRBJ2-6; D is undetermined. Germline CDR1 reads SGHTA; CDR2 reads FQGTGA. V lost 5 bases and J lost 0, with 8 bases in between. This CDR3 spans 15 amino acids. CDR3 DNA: TGTGCCAGCAGCCCGTGGGACTCTGGGGCCAACGTCCTGACTTTC. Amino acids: CASSPWDSGANVLTF.

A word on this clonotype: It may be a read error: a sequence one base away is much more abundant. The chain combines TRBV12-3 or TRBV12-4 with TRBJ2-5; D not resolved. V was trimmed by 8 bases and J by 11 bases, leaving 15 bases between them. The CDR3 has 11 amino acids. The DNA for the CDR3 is TGTGCCAGCGGAACCTACTACGGGCAGTACTTC. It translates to CASGTYYGQYF.

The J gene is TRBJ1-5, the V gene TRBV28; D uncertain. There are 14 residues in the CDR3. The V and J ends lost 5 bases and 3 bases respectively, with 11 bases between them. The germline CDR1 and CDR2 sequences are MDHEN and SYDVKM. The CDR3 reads CASSRGRDNQPQHF. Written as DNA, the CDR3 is TGTGCCAGCAGTCGAGGACGAGACAATCAGCCCCAGCATTTT.

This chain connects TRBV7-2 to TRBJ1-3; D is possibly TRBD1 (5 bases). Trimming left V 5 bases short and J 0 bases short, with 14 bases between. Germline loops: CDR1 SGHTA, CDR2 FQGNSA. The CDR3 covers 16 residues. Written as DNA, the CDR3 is TGTGCCAGCAGCAGGGGCACAGGAGGCTCTGGAAACACCATATATTTT. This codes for CASSRGTGGSGNTIYF.

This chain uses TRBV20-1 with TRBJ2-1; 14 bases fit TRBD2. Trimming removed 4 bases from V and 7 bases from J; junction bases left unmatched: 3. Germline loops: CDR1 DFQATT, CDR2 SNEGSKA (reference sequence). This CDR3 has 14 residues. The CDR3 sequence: CSAKTSGRGNEQFF. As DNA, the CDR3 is TGCAGTGCTAAGACTAGCGGGAGGGGTAATGAGCAGTTCTTC.

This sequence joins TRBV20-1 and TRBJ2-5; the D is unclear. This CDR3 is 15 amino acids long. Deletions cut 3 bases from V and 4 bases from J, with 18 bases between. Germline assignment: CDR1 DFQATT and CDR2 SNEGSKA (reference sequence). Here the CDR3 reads CSARLPVKYRETQYF. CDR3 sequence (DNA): TGCAGTGCTAGGCTTCCCGTCAAGTATAGAGAGACCCAGTACTTC.

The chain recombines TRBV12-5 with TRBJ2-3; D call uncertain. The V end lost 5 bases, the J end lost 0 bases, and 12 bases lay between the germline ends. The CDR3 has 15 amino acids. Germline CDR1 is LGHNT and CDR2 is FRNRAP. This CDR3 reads CASGTQVVSTDTQYF. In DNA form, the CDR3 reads TGTGCTAGTGGTACCCAAGTCGTTAGCACAGATACGCAGTATTTT.

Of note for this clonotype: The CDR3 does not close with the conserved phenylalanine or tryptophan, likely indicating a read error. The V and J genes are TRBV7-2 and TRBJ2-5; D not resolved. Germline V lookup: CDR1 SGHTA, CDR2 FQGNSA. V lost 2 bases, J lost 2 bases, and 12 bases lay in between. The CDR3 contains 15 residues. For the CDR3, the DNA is TGTGCCAGCAGCTTAACTAAGATCAATCAAGAGACCCAGTACTCC. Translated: CASSLTKINQETQYS.

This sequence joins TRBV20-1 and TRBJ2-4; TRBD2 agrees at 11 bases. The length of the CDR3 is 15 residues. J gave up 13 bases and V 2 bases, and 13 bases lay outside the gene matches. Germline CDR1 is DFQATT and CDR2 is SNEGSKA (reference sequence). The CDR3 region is CSARKLAGGLYKQYF. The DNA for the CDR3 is TGCAGTGCTAGAAAGCTAGCGGGAGGCCTCTACAAGCAGTACTTC.

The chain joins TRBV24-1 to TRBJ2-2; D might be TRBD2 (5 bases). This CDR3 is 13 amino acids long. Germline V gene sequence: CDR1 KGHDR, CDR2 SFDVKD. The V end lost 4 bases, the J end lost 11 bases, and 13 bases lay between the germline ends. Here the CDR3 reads CATSERASLELFF. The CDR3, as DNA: TGTGCCACCAGTGAGAGGGCCAGTCTTGAGCTGTTTTTT.

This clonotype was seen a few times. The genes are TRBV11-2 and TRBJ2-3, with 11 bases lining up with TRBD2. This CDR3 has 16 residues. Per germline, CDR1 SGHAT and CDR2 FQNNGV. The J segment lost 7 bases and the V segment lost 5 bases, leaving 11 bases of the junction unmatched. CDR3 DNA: TGTGCCAGCAGCGGTAACCTGTTAGCGGGGGGGAATACGCAGTATTTT. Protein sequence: CASSGNLLAGGNTQYF. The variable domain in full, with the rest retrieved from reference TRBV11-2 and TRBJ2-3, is EAGVAQSPRYKIIEKRQSVAFWCNPISGHATLYWYQQILGQGPKLLIQFQNNGVVDDSQLPKDRFSAERLKGVDSTLKIQPAKLEDSAVYLCASSGNLLAGGNTQYFGPGTRLTVL.

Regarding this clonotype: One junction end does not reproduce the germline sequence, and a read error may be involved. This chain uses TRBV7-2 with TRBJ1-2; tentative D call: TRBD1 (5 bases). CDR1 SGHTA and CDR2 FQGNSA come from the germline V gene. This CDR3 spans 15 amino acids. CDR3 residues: CAGSLTEGSRYGYTF. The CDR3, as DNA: TGTGCCGGCAGCTTGACGGAGGGGAGTCGCTATGGCTACACCTTC.

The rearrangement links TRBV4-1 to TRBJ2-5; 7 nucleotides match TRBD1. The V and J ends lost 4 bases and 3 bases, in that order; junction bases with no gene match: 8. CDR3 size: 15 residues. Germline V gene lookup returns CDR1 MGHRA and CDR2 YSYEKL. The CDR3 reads CASSPTPGGEETQYF. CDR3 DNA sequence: TGCGCCAGCAGCCCGACCCCAGGGGGTGAAGAGACCCAGTACTTC.